The 9 T cell receptor beta chains given below trace back to one sample, sequenced in a study of TIL therapy for anti-PD-1-resistant metastatic lung cancer. Sequencing used immunoSEQ v3. Data came from immunoSEQ multiplex PCR; TCRdb stores just in-frame clones and leaves some out. The sample yields some 37,000 clones, 73% seen once. Time point denoted: pre-treatment sample, taken before nivolumab and TIL therapy. The input for sequencing was blood, taken at baseline. These receptors were obtained from a person aged 30 to 80 with non-small cell lung cancer.

This clone was observed once. The chain carries TRBV21-1 and TRBJ1-1. TRBV21-1 represents a pseudogene. This CDR3 spans 17 amino acids. CDR3 residues: CASSKTRLLVVNTEAFF. The CDR3 nucleotides are TGTGCCAGCAGCAAAACCCGACTCTTAGTGGTAAATACTGAAGCTTTCTTT.

The CDR3 DNA reads as TGTGCCATATTATCGGGGAGTGAGGACACCGGGGAGCTGTTTTTT. Its translation: CAILSGSEDTGELFF. The chain carries TRBV2 and TRBJ2-2, with TRBD2 as a possible D gene (5 bases). This CDR3 has 15 amino acids. Looked up from germline, CDR1 is SNHLY and CDR2 is FYNNEI. V shed 10 bases and J shed 3 bases, with 18 bases lying between them. Full variable domain (missing parts from reference TRBV2 and TRBJ2-2): EPEVTQTPSHQVTQMGQEVILRCVPISNHLYFYWYRQILGQKVEFLVSFYNNEISEKSEIFDDQFSVERPDGSNFTLKIRSTKLEDSAMYFCAILSGSEDTGELFFGEGSRLTVL.

This chain connects TRBV6-6 to TRBJ1-5; D is ambiguous. The CDR3 loop spans 13 amino acids. V lost 6 bases and J 5 bases, leaving 11 bases between the germline ends. Germline V lookup: CDR1 MNHNY, CDR2 SVGAGI (reference sequence). The CDR3 coding sequence is TGTGCCAGCAGCACCGGGGTTCATCAGCCCCAGCATTTT. Protein: CASSTGVHQPQHF.

This clone has only one observation. The chain is built from TRBV9 and TRBJ2-5, with 13 bases matching TRBD2. The V and J ends lost 3 bases and 5 bases, in that order; junction bases with no gene match: 13. The CDR3 runs 18 residues. Germline CDR1 is SGDLS and CDR2 is YYNGEE. The CDR3 nucleotides are TGTGCCAGCAGCGCTACGGGACTAGCGGGGATTGTAGGGGAGACCCAGTACTTC. This encodes CASSATGLAGIVGETQYF.

The chain recombines TRBV7-6 with TRBJ1-2, with D possibly being TRBD1 (6 bases). The germline V gene has CDR1 SGHVS and CDR2 FNYEAQ. This CDR3 region has 12 residues. V dropped 3 bases and J dropped 6 bases, with 8 bases sitting between them. CDR3 bases: TGTGCCAGCAGCTTTGCAGGGGATGGCTACACCTTC. It yields the protein CASSFAGDGYTF.

The chain couples TRBV7-2 to TRBJ2-5; 11 nucleotides match TRBD2. Trimming cost V 0 bases and J 5 bases; bases outside gene matches: 8. CDR3 length equals 17 residues. CDR1 SGHTA and CDR2 FQGNSA come from the germline V gene. The CDR3 reads CASSLASSGGRRETQYF. CDR3 in DNA: TGTGCCAGCAGCTTAGCCTCTAGCGGGGGGCGACGGGAGACCCAGTACTTC.

V is TRBV5-4 and J is TRBJ1-6, with D maybe TRBD1 (6 bases). The CDR3 length is 14 residues. In germline, CDR1 is SGHNT, CDR2 YYREEE (reference sequence). Trimming stripped 4 bases from V and 9 bases from J, with 14 bases between. The CDR3 DNA is TGTGCCAGCAGCCTCCCGGACAGCGTTTCACCCCTCCACTTT. Protein: CASSLPDSVSPLHF.

This chain uses TRBV5-4 with TRBJ2-2; the D is unclear. This CDR3 contains 15 residues. The V end was cut by 3 bases, the J end by 0 bases, with 9 bases between. Germline V gene sequence: CDR1 SGHNT, CDR2 YYREEE (reference sequence). CDR3 nucleotide sequence: TGTGCCAGCAGCTGGAAAGAAACGAACACCGGGGAGCTGTTTTTT. It is translated as CASSWKETNTGELFF.

The genes are TRBV5-1 and TRBJ2-1; 13 bases agree with TRBD2. CDR3 size: 16 residues. In germline, CDR1 is SGHRS, CDR2 YFSETQ. Unmatched junction bases numbered 9, after V lost 4 bases and J lost 8 bases. The CDR3 DNA is TGCGCCAGCAGCCCGGAACTAGCGGGAGGGCCGGATGAGCAGTTCTTC. This translates into CASSPELAGGPDEQFF.